One and the same sample provided the 7 T cell receptor beta chains below, sequenced in a study of T cells after posttransplantation cyclophosphamide. Treatment was busulfan-fludarabine conditioning, a marrow graft, and cyclophosphamide on days +3 and +4. Assay: immunoSEQ multiplex PCR; the TCRdb copy retains only in-frame clones and omits some. The sample has more than 10,000 clones; just over 90% are singletons. Here the sequenced sample was PBMCs, taken after allogeneic stem cell transplant with posttransplant cyclophosphamide. The receptor source for this set is a female patient aged 25-40 years who received an allogeneic stem cell transplant from an unrelated donor, was CMV-positive, and had no GVHD. Some of these T cells may belong to the graft donor.

The rearrangement joins TRBV29-1 to TRBJ2-2; possibly TRBD2 for D (7 bases). CDR1 is SQVTM, CDR2 ANQGSEA, per germline. V gave up 7 bases and J gave up 4 bases, with 25 bases separating them. The CDR3 totals 17 residues. The CDR3 is CSARTWGGERATGELFF. CDR3 DNA sequence: TGCAGCGCCAGGACGTGGGGGGGCGAAAGGGCCACCGGGGAGCTGTTTTTT.

The CDR3 is CASSLGEAQYF. In nucleotides, the CDR3 is TGTGCCAGCAGCTTAGGTGAGGCCCAGTACTTC. This chain links TRBV11-2 with TRBJ2-5; D gene unclear. CDR1 is SGHAT and CDR2 is FQNNGV in the germline V gene. The CDR3 spans 11 residues. V lost 1 base and J lost 9, with 6 bases in between.

This rearrangement joins TRBV6-6 to TRBJ1-4; a possible D gene is TRBD1 (6 bases). Trimming pared 7 bases from V and 4 bases from J, leaving 13 bases between. CDR3 length equals 14 residues. Per the germline V gene, CDR1 is MNHNY and CDR2 is SVGAGI (reference sequence). CDR3 amino acids: CASTEDSVNEKLFF. CDR3 coding DNA: TGTGCCAGCACCGAGGACAGCGTTAATGAAAAACTGTTTTTT.

The V and J genes are TRBV29-1 and TRBJ2-1; 9 positions agree with TRBD1. Trimming cost V 5 bases and J 0 bases; bases outside gene matches: 8. CDR3 size: 16 residues. CDR1 is SQVTM, CDR2 ANQGSEA, per germline. The CDR3 DNA sequence: TGCAGCGTTCCCCGGGACAGGGCTGCCTCCTACAATGAGCAGTTCTTC. Encoded protein: CSVPRDRAASYNEQFF.

As DNA, the CDR3 is TGTGCCAGCAGTGAGGAGCGGGGGAACACCGGGGAGCTGTTTTTT. The encoded protein is CASSEERGNTGELFF. This chain uses TRBV2 with TRBJ2-2, with TRBD2 matching over 7 bases. Germline-derived CDR1 and CDR2 are SNHLY and FYNNEI. V shed 3 bases, J shed 1 base, and the junction held 2 bases outside the gene matches. CDR3 size: 15 residues.

The V and J genes are TRBV6-5 and TRBJ1-4; TRBD1 is a possible D gene (6 bases). V was cut by 0 bases and J by 11 bases, with 7 bases left in between. This CDR3 spans 12 amino acids. Germline values: CDR1 MNHEY, CDR2 SVGAGI. The CDR3 DNA reads TGTGCCAGCAGTTACTCGAGGGGGAAACTGTTTTTT. This codes for CASSYSRGKLFF.

This sequence joins TRBV5-4 and TRBJ1-6; D is possibly TRBD1 (6 bases). Germline CDR1 reads SGHNT; CDR2 reads YYREEE (reference sequence). This CDR3 is 19 amino acids long. The V end lost 4 bases, the J end lost 0 bases, and 20 bases lay between the germline ends. CDR3 coding DNA: TGTGCCAGCAGCCTCCACGGGGCCAGGGGAAGCTCCTATAATTCACCCCTCCACTTT. It is translated as CASSLHGARGSSYNSPLHF.